The 2 T cell receptor beta chains below were found in one sample sequenced in a study of CD8 T cells in ankylosing spondylitis. For these receptors, no antigen is known. Broader study findings: Characteristic of ankylosing spondylitis blood, it appeared, was a TCR beta motif comprising eight highly homologous variants.

Each CDR3 protein is one row after TCRdb ran MiXCR on the 5' RACE reads. Found here are about 800,000 distinct CDR3 sequences, about an eighth of them singletons; the top ten hold less than 0.65%. Sequencing input: blood, either unsorted or a sorted T cell fraction (not recorded which). Every receptor here comes from a male donor with ankylosing spondylitis.

This chain joins TRBV29-1 and TRBJ2-3; D is unclear. Germline CDR1 and CDR2: SQVTM and ANQGSEA. CDR3 length: 13 residues. The V end was cut by 3 bases, the J end by 2 bases, with 9 bases between. The CDR3 nucleotides read TGCAGCGTTGACAAGGTCTACACAGATACGCAGTATTTT. This sequence encodes CSVDKVYTDTQYF.

This clonotype was found a few times. The chain recombines TRBV29-1 with TRBJ1-2; the D gene is possibly TRBD1 (5 bases). The germline CDR1 and CDR2 sequences are SQVTM and ANQGSEA. Trimming took 4 bases from V and 2 from J, leaving 11 bases between them. CDR3 size: 13 residues. The CDR3 sequence: CSVAEWGNYGYTF. Written as DNA, the CDR3 is TGCAGCGTTGCGGAATGGGGGAACTATGGCTACACCTTC.